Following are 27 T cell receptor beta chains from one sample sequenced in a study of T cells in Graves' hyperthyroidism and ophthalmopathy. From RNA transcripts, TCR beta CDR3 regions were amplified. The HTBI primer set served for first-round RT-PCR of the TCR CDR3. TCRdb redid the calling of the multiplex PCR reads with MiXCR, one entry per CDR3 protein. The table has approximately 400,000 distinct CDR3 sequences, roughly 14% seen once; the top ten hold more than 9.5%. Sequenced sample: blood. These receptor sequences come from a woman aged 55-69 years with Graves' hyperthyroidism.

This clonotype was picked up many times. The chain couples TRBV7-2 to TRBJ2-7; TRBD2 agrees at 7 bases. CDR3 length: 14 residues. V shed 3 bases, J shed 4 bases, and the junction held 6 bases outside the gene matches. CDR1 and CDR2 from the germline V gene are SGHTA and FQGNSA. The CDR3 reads CASSFTPGGYEQYF. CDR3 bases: TGTGCCAGCAGCTTCACGCCCGGGGGGTACGAGCAGTACTTC.

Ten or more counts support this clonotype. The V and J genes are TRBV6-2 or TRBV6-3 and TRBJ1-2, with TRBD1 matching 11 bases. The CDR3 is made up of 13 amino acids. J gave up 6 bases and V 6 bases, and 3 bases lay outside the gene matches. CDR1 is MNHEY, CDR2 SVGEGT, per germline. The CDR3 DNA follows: TGTGCCAGCAGCGGACAGGGGGCAAATGGCTACACCTTC. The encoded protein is CASSGQGANGYTF.

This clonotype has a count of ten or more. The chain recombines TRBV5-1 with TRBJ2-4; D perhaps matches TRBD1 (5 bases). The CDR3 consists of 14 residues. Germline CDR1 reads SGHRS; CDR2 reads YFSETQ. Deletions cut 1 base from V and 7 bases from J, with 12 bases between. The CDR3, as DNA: TGCGCCAGCAGCTTGTCGACGCCAGGGAACATTCAGTACTTC. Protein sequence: CASSLSTPGNIQYF.

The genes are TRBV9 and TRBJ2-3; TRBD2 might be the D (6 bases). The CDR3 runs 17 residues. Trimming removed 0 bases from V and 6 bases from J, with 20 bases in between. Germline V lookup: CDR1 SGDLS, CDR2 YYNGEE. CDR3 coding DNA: TGTGCCAGCAGCGTAGGGGTTGGGGACTCGACGCTTGATACGCAGTATTTT. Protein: CASSVGVGDSTLDTQYF.

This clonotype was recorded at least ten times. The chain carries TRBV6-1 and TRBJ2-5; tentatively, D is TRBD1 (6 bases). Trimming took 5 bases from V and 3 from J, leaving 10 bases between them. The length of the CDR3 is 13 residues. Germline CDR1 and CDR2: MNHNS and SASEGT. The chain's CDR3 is CASSPRTEETQYF. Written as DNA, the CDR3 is TGTGCCAGCAGTCCCCGGACAGAAGAGACCCAGTACTTC.

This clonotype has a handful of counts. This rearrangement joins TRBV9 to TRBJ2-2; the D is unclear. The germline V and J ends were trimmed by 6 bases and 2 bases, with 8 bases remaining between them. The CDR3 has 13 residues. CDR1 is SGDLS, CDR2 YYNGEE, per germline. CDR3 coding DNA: TGTGCCAGCACCCCGGGTAACACCGGGGAGCTGTTTTTT. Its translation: CASTPGNTGELFF. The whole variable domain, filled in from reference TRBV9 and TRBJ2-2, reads DSGVTQTPKHLITATGQRVTLRCSPRSGDLSVYWYQQSLDQGLQFLIQYYNGEERAKGNILERFSAQQFPDLHSELNLSSLELGDSALYFCASTPGNTGELFFGEGSRLTVL.

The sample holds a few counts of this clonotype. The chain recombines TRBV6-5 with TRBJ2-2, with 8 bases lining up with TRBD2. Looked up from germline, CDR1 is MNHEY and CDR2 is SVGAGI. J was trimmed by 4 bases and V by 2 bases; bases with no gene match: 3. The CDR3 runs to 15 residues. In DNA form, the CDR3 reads TGTGCCAGCAGTTACGCGGGGGGATCCACCGGGGAGCTGTTTTTT. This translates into CASSYAGGSTGELFF.

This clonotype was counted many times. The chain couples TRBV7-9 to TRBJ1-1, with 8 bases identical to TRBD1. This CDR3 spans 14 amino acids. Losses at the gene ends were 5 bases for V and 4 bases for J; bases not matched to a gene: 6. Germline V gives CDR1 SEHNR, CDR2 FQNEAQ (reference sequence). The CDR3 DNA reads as TGTGCCAGCAGCACCCAGGGGGCTGGCACTGAAGCTTTCTTT. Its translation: CASSTQGAGTEAFF.

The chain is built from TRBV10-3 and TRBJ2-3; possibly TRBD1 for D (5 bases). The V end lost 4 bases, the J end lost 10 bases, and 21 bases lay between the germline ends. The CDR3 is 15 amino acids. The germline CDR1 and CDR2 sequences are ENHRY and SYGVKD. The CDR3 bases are TGTGCCATCAGTGGGGGCCTACCCGGCCCAGGTGCGCAGTATTTT. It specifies CAISGGLPGPGAQYF.

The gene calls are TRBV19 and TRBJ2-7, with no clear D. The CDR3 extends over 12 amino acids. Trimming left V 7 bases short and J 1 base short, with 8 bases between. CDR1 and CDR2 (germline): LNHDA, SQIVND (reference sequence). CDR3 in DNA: TGTGCCAGTATGAGCAGTTCCTACGAGCAGTACTTC. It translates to CASMSSSYEQYF.

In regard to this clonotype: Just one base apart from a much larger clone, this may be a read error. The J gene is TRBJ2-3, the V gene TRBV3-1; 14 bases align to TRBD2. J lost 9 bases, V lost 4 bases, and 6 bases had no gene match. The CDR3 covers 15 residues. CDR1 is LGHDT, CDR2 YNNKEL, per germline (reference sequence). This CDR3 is CASSPLTSGRETQYF. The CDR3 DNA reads TGTGCCAGCAGCCCACTGACTAGCGGGAGGGAGACGCAGTATTTT.

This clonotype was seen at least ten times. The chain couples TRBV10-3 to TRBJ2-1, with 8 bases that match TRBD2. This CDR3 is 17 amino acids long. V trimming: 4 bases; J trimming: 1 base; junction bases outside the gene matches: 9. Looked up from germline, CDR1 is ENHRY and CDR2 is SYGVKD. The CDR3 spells CAISGNSGTSSYNEQFF. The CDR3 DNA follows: TGTGCCATCAGTGGGAATAGCGGGACCAGTTCCTACAATGAGCAGTTCTTC.

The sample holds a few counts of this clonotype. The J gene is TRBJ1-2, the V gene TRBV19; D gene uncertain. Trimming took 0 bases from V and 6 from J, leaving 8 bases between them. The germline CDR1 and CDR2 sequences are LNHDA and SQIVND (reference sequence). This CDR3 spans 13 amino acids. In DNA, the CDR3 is TGTGCCAGTAGTATAGATCGCGGGGATGGCTACACCTTC. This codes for CASSIDRGDGYTF.

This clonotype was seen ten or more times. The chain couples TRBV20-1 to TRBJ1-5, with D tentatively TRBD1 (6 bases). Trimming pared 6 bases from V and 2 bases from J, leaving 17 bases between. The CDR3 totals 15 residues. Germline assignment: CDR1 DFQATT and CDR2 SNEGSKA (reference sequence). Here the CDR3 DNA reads TGCAGTGCCCTTCCCGGACAGATCCGCAATCAGCCCCAGCATTTT. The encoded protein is CSALPGQIRNQPQHF.

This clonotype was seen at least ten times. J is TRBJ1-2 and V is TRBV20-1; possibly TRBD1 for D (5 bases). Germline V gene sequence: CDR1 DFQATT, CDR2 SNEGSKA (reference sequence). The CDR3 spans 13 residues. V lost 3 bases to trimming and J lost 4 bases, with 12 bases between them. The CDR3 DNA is TGCAGTGCTAGGGGGCAGGGAGGCTATGGCTACACCTTC. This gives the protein CSARGQGGYGYTF.

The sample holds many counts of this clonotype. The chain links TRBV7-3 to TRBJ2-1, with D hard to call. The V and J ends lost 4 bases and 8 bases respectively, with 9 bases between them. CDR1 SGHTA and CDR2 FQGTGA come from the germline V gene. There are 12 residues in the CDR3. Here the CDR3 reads CASSSRRHEQFF. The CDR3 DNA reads TGTGCCAGCAGCTCTCGAAGGCATGAGCAGTTCTTC.

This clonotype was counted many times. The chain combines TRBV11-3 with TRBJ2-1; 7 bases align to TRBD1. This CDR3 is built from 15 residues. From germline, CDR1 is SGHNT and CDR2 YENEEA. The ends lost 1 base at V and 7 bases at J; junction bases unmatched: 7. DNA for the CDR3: TGTGCCAGCAGCTTAGGGGACAGCCATGGGAATGAGCAGTTCTTC. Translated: CASSLGDSHGNEQFF.

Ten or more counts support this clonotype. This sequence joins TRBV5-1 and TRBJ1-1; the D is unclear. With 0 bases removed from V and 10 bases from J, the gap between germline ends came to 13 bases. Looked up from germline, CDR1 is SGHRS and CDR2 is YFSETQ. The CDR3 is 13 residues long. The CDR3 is CASSLENQAPAFF. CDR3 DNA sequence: TGCGCCAGCAGCTTGGAGAATCAGGCGCCAGCTTTCTTT.

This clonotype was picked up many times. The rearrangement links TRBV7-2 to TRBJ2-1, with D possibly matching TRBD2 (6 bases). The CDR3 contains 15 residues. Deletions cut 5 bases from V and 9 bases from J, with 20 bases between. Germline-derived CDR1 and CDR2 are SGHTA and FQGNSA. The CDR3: CASSHSGFRESEQFF. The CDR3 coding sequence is TGTGCCAGCAGCCACAGCGGTTTTCGGGAGTCTGAGCAGTTCTTC.

CDR3 sequence (DNA): TGTGCCAGCAGTTCCTTTACCGGGACAGGGGACCACGAGCAGTACTTC. This gives the protein CASSSFTGTGDHEQYF. The V gene is TRBV27, the J gene TRBJ2-7; 10 positions agree with TRBD1. The V gene end was trimmed by 4 bases and the J gene end by 5 bases; junction bases not matched to a gene: 11. The germline V gene has CDR1 MNHEY and CDR2 SMNVEV (reference sequence). The CDR3 extends over 16 amino acids.

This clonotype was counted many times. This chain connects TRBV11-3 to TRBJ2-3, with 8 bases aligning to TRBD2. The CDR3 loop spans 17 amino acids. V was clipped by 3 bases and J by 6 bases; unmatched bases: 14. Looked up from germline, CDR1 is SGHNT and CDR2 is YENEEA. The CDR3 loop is CASSLGQREKEDDTQYF. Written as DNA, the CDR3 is TGTGCCAGCAGCTTGGGTCAGCGGGAGAAGGAGGATGATACGCAGTATTTT. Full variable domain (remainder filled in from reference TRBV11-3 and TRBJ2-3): EAGVVQSPRYKIIEKKQPVAFWCNPISGHNTLYWYLQNLGQGPELLIRYENEEAVDDSQLPKDRFSAERLKGVDSTLKIQPAELGDSAVYLCASSLGQREKEDDTQYFGPGTRLTVL.

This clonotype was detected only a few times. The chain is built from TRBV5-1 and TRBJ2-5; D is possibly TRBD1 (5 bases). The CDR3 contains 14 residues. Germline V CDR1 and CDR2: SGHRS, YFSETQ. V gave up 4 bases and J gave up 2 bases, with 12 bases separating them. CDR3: CASSGALVQETQYF. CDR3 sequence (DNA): TGCGCCAGCAGCGGGGCCCTAGTGCAAGAGACCCAGTACTTC.

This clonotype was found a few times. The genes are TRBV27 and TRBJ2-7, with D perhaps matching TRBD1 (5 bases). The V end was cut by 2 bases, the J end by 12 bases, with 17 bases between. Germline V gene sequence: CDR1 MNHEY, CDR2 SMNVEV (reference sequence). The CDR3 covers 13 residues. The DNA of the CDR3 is TGTGCCAGCAGTTTAAGTGGGGCCGGCAGGTTGTACTTC. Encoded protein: CASSLSGAGRLYF.

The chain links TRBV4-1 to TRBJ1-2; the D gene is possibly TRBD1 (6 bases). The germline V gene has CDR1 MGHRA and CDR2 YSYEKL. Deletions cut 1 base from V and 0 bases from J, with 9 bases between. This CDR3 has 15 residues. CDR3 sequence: CASSQGGAANYGYTF. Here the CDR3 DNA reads TGCGCCAGCAGCCAAGGGGGGGCTGCTAACTATGGCTACACCTTC.

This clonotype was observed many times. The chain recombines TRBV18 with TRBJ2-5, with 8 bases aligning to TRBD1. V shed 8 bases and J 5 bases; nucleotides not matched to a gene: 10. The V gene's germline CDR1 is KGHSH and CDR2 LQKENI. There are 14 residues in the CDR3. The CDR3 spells CASGIGQGGETQYF. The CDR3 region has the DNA TGTGCCAGCGGAATAGGACAGGGCGGGGAGACCCAGTACTTC.

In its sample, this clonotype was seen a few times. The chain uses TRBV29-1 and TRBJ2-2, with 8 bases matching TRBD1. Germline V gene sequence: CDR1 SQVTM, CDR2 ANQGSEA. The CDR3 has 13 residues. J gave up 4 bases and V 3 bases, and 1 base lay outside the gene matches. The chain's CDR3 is CSVDGQGTGELFF. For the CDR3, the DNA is TGCAGCGTTGACGGACAGGGCACCGGGGAGCTGTTTTTT.

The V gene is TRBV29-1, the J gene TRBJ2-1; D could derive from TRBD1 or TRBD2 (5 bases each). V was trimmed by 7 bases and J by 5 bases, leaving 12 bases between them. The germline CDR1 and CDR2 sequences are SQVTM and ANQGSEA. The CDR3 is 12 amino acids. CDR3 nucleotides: TGCAGCGCCACGGGGCAGGACAATGAGCAGTTCTTC. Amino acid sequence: CSATGQDNEQFF.